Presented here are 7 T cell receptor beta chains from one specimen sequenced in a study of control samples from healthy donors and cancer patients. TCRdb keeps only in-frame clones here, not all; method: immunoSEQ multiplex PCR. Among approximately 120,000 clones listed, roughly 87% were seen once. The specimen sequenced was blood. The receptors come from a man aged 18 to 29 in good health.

In DNA, the CDR3 is TGTGCCAGCAGTGATCTGGTCGCCCCAAGCACCGGGGAGCTGTTTTTT. Its protein is CASSDLVAPSTGELFF. The genes are TRBV2 and TRBJ2-2; no clear D gene. This CDR3 contains 16 residues. The germline gives CDR1 SNHLY, CDR2 FYNNEI. V was trimmed by 3 bases and J by 4 bases, leaving 15 bases between them.

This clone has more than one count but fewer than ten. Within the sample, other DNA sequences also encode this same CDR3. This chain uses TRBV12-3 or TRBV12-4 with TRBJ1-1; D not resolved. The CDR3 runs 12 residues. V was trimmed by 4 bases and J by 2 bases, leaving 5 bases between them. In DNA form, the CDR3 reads TGTGCCAGCAGTTATACTAACACTGAAGCTTTCTTT. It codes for CASSYTNTEAFF.

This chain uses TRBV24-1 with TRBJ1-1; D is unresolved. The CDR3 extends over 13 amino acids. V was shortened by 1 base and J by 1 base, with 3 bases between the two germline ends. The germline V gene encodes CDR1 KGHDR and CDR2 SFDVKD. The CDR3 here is CATSDFANTEAFF. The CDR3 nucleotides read TGTGCCACCAGTGATTTTGCGAACACTGAAGCTTTCTTT.

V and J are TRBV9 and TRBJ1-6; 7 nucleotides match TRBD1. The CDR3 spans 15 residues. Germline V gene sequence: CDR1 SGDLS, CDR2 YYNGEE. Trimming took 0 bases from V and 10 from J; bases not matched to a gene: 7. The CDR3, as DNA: TGTGCCAGCAGCGTAGAGGGACAGCCTGGGTCACCCCTCCACTTT. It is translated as CASSVEGQPGSPLHF.

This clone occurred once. Here the CDR3 DNA reads TGTGCCAGCACTCCGGGACAGGGGTCCTACGAGCAGTACTTC. Residues: CASTPGQGSYEQYF. V gene TRBV27 combines with J gene TRBJ2-7; TRBD1 agrees at 10 bases. Unmatched junction bases numbered 4, after V lost 7 bases and J lost 1 base. Germline V gene data show CDR1 as MNHEY and CDR2 as SMNVEV (reference sequence). This CDR3 is built from 14 residues.

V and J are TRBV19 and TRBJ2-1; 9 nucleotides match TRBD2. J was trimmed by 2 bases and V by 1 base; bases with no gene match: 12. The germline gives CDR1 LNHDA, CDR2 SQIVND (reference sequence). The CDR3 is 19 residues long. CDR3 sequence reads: CASSIAWASGIKTYNEQFF. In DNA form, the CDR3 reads TGTGCCAGTAGTATAGCTTGGGCTAGCGGGATCAAAACCTACAATGAGCAGTTCTTC.

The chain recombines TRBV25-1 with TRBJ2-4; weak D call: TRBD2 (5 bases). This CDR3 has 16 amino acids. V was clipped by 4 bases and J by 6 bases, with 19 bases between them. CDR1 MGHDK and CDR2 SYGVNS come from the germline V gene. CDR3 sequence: CASSATSAGELNIQYF. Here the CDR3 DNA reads TGTGCCAGCAGTGCCACCTCCGCCGGGGAGTTAAACATTCAGTACTTC.